The 11 T cell receptor beta chains in this list originate from one sample, sequenced in a study of beta chain features in type 1 diabetes. As every portion of the isolated RNA was reverse transcribed, the sequencing read expressed TCRB transcripts. Only in-frame clones appear in the TCRdb table, and some are missing; sequencing was by immunoSEQ multiplex PCR. The data show around 400,000 clones, more than 12% seen once. Sequencing input: naive CD4+ T cells from blood. These TCRs come from a woman aged 18-29 years in good health.

The chain uses TRBV5-1 and TRBJ1-4; D is perhaps TRBD1 (5 bases). The V and J ends lost 1 base and 0 bases respectively, with 10 bases between them. The germline V gene encodes CDR1 SGHRS and CDR2 YFSETQ. The CDR3 sequence is 16 residues long. In nucleotides, the CDR3 is TGCGCCAGCAGCTTGCAGGGCGGAACAACTAATGAAAAACTGTTTTTT. It translates to CASSLQGGTTNEKLFF.

This clone was observed a few times. The gene calls are TRBV7-3 and TRBJ2-6; D gene uncertain. Per germline, CDR1 SGHTA and CDR2 FQGTGA. CDR3 length: 14 amino acids. Trimming took 4 bases from V and 0 from J, leaving 4 bases between them. CDR3 sequence: CASSSSSGANVLTF. CDR3 sequence (DNA): TGTGCCAGCAGCTCCAGCTCTGGGGCCAACGTCCTGACTTTC.

There are a few counts of this clone. The V call is TRBV5-1, the J call TRBJ1-1; 9 bases map to TRBD1. The J segment lost 1 base and the V segment lost 5 bases, leaving 9 bases of the junction unmatched. Germline lookup yields CDR1 SGHRS and CDR2 YFSETQ. The CDR3 is 16 amino acids. The CDR3 DNA is TGCGCCAGCAGTTCGGGACAGGGAACCGGGAACACTGAAGCTTTCTTT. Translation: CASSSGQGTGNTEAFF.

V and J are TRBV28 and TRBJ1-2, with 7 bases that match TRBD1. The CDR3 has 15 amino acids. J gave up 0 bases and V 5 bases, and 6 bases lay outside the gene matches. CDR1 MDHEN and CDR2 SYDVKM come from the germline V gene. The chain's CDR3 is CASSPGQTSNYGYTF. DNA of the CDR3: TGTGCCAGCAGTCCGGGACAGACCTCTAACTATGGCTACACCTTC.

The V and J genes are TRBV4-3 and TRBJ1-1; the match to TRBD1 covers 7 bases. The CDR3 totals 16 residues. Germline loops: CDR1 LGHNA, CDR2 YSLEER. V was clipped by 5 bases and J by 0 bases; unmatched bases: 9. DNA for the CDR3: TGCGCCAGCAGCGTAAGGGGGCGCGGTATGAACACTGAAGCTTTCTTT. This gives the protein CASSVRGRGMNTEAFF.

The chain recombines TRBV10-3 with TRBJ1-1, with 7 bases fitting TRBD1. The CDR3 contains 13 residues. Looked up from germline, CDR1 is ENHRY and CDR2 is SYGVKD. V gave up 4 bases and J gave up 8 bases; unmatched junction bases: 7. Here the CDR3 reads CAISVDREQEAFF. Written as DNA, the CDR3 is TGTGCCATCAGTGTCGACAGGGAACAAGAAGCTTTCTTT.

In its sample, this clone was seen a few times. The chain is built from TRBV29-1 and TRBJ1-2, with 7 bases fitting TRBD1. The V segment lost 5 bases and the J segment 1 base; nucleotides outside the gene matches: 4. The CDR3 is 13 amino acids. Germline V lookup: CDR1 SQVTM, CDR2 ANQGSEA. In DNA, the CDR3 is TGCAGCGTTACAGGGGCTATTAACTATGGCTACACCTTC. It encodes CSVTGAINYGYTF. Variable domain in full (rest from reference TRBV29-1 and TRBJ1-2): SAVISQKPSRDICQRGTSLTIQCQVDSQVTMMFWYRQQPGQSLTLIATANQGSEATYESGFVIDKFPISRPNLTFSTLTVSNMSPEDSSIYLCSVTGAINYGYTFGSGTRLTVV.

V gene TRBV4-3 combines with J gene TRBJ2-4; D gene unclear. The CDR3 totals 16 residues. V shed 4 bases and J shed 0 bases, with 13 bases lying between them. Per germline, CDR1 LGHNA and CDR2 YSLEER. CDR3 nucleotide sequence: TGCGCCAGCAGCCCCGCGGATCACCTAGCCAAAAACATTCAGTACTTC. It encodes CASSPADHLAKNIQYF.

This clone was picked up a small number of times. The chain uses TRBV30 and TRBJ1-1; the D is unclear. Germline V gives CDR1 GTSNPN, CDR2 SVGIG (reference sequence). There are 15 residues in the CDR3. The germline V and J ends were trimmed by 2 bases and 0 bases, with 13 bases remaining between them. CDR3 protein: CAWSRGGTLNTEAFF. Here the CDR3 DNA reads TGTGCCTGGAGTCGGGGAGGAACCTTGAACACTGAAGCTTTCTTT.

About this clone: The sample holds other DNA sequences that translate to the same CDR3. V usage is TRBV28 and J usage is TRBJ1-2; D may be TRBD1 (5 bases). Trimming shortened V by 6 bases and J by 8 bases, and 16 bases separated the two germline ends. This CDR3 has 13 amino acids. CDR1 is MDHEN and CDR2 is SYDVKM in the germline V gene. CDR3 loop: CASSSGQGGGYTF. Written as DNA, the CDR3 is TGTGCCAGCAGCTCAGGGCAGGGCGGCGGCTACACCTTC.

This chain joins TRBV15 and TRBJ2-4; a possible D gene is TRBD1 (6 bases). CDR1 is LNHNV, CDR2 YYDKDF, per germline (reference sequence). Trimming left V 4 bases short and J 1 base short, with 11 bases between. The CDR3 has 15 amino acids. The CDR3 is CATSTQRGAKNIQYF. In nucleotides, the CDR3 is TGTGCCACCAGCACCCAGAGGGGGGCCAAAAACATTCAGTACTTC.